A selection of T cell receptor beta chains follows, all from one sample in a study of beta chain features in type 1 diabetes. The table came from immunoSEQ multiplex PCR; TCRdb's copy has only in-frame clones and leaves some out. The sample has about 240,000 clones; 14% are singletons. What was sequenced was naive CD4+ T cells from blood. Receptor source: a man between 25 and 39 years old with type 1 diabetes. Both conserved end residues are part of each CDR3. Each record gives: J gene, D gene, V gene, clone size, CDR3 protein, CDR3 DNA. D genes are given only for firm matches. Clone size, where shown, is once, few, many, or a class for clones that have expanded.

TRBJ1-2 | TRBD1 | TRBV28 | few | CASSLRDRTNYGYTF | TGTGCCAGCAGTCTAAGGGACAGGACTAACTATGGCTACACCTTC
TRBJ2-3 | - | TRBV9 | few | CASSVVEASTDTQYF | TGTGCCAGCAGCGTAGTGGAGGCTAGCACAGATACGCAGTATTTT
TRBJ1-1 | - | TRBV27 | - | CASSDIFGQNAFF | TGTGCCAGCAGTGATATATTCGGACAGAATGCTTTCTTT
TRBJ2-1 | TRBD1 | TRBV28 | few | CASSSPGTGDGGQDEQFF | TGTGCCAGCAGCTCCCCAGGGACAGGGGATGGCGGGCAAGATGAGCAGTTCTTC
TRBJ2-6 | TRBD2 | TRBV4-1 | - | CASSQDWLAGVAGANVLTF | TGCGCCAGCAGCCAAGATTGGCTAGCGGGAGTAGCTGGGGCCAACGTCCTGACTTTC
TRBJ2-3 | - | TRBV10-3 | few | CAISESSGTDTQYF | TGTGCCATCAGTGAGAGTAGCGGAACAGATACGCAGTATTTT
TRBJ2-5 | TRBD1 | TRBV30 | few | CAWSTGGLEQYF | TGTGCCTGGAGTACAGGGGGCTTGGAGCAGTACTTC
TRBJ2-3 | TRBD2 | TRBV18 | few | CASSPYSGRPDTQYF | TGTGCCAGCTCACCTTATAGCGGGAGGCCCGATACGCAGTATTTT
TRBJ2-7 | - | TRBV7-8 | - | CATRGSARHEQYF | TGTGCCACCCGGGGATCGGCGAGGCACGAGCAGTACTTC
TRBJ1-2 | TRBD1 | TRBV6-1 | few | CASRDDRGLDGYTF | TGTGCCAGCAGAGATGACAGGGGTCTCGATGGCTACACCTTC
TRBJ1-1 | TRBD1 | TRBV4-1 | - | CASSQALRGRSTEAFF | TGCGCCAGCAGCCAAGCGCTCAGGGGGCGAAGCACTGAAGCTTTCTTT
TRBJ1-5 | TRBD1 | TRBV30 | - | CAWAGQGNQPQHF | TGTGCCTGGGCCGGACAGGGAAATCAGCCCCAGCATTTT
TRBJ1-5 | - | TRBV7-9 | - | CASSLGLNQPQHF | TGTGCCAGCAGCTTAGGTCTCAATCAGCCCCAGCATTTT
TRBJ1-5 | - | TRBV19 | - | CASSIEPWAQPQHF | TGTGCCAGTAGTATAGAACCCTGGGCCCAGCCCCAGCATTTT
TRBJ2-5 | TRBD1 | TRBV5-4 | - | CASSGGTGGSETQYF | TGTGCCAGCAGCGGAGGGACAGGGGGTTCAGAGACCCAGTACTTC
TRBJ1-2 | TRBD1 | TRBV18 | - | CASSQTTGGDYGYTF | TGTGCCAGCTCACAAACCACAGGGGGCGACTATGGCTACACCTTC
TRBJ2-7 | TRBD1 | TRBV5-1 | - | CASSLTGEHSYEQYF | TGCGCCAGCAGCTTGACAGGGGAACACTCCTACGAGCAGTACTTC
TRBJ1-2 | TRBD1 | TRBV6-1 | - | CAISESKGQGSYNGYTF | TGTGCCATCAGTGAGTCGAAGGGACAGGGATCTTATAATGGCTACACCTTC
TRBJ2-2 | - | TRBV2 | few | CASSDLSAVTGELFF | TGTGCCAGCAGCGACCTTAGCGCGGTTACCGGGGAGCTGTTTTTT
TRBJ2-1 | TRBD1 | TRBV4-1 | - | CASSRPDRGSNNEQFF | TGCGCCAGCAGCCGGCCAGACAGGGGGTCTAACAATGAGCAGTTCTTC
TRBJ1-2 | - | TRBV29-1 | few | CSVEDRGGVNYGYTF | TGCAGCGTTGAAGATAGAGGGGGAGTGAACTATGGCTACACCTTC
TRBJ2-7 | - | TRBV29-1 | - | CSASRGGDEQYF | TGCAGCGCCAGTAGGGGCGGCGACGAGCAGTACTTC
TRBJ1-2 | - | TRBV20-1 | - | CSAREPHGYTF | TGCAGTGCTAGGGAGCCCCATGGCTACACCTTC
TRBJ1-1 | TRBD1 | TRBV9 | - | CASSRRQGLTEAFF | TGTGCCAGCAGCCGACGACAGGGCCTCACTGAAGCTTTCTTT
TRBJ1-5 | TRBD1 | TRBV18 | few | CASSSKTGDQPQHF | TGTGCCAGCTCATCGAAAACAGGGGATCAGCCCCAGCATTTT
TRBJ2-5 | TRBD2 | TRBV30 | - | CAWTEYGTSGTETQYF | TGTGCCTGGACAGAGTACGGGACTAGCGGAACAGAGACCCAGTACTTC
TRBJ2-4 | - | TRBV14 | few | CASSQQGFAKNIQYF | TGTGCCAGCAGCCAACAGGGGTTCGCCAAAAACATTCAGTACTTC
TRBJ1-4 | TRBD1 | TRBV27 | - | CASSLNWQGAGEKLFF | TGTGCCAGCAGTTTAAATTGGCAGGGGGCTGGTGAAAAACTGTTTTTT
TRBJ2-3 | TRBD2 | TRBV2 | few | CASRTRGREGSTQYF | TGTGCCAGCAGGACCAGAGGGCGGGAGGGGAGCACGCAGTATTTT
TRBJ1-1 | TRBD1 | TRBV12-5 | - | CASGLVLGQPNTEAFF | TGTGCTAGTGGTTTGGTACTGGGACAGCCAAACACTGAAGCTTTCTTT
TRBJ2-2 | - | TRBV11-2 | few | CASSQRRENTGELFF | TGTGCCAGCAGCCAAAGGAGGGAAAATACCGGGGAGCTGTTTTTT
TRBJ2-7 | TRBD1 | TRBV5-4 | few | CASSSGQGAYEQYF | TGTGCCAGCAGCTCAGGACAGGGGGCTTACGAGCAGTACTTC
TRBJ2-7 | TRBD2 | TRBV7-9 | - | CASSSFRGVQSYEQYF | TGTGCCAGCAGCTCCTTTCGGGGGGTCCAGTCCTACGAGCAGTACTTC
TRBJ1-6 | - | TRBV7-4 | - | CASSPSNSPLHF | TGTGCCAGCAGCCCTTCGAATTCACCCCTCCACTTT
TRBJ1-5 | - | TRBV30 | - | CAWGRDSNQPQHF | TGTGCCTGGGGCCGGGACTCAAATCAGCCCCAGCATTTT
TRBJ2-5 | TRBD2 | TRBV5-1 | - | CASARDYGETQYF | TGCGCCAGCGCGCGGGACTATGGAGAGACCCAGTACTTC
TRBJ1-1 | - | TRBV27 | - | CASSIQGSTEAFF | TGTGCCAGCAGTATACAGGGATCCACTGAAGCTTTCTTT
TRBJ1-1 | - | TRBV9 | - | CASSVAGGLGTEAFF | TGTGCCAGCAGCGTAGCCGGGGGACTGGGCACTGAAGCTTTCTTT
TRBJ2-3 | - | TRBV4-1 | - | CASSLTLVDTDTQYF | TGCGCCAGCAGTCTTACTCTCGTAGACACAGATACGCAGTATTTT
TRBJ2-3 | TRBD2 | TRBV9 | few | CASSVVHGRGTDTQYF | TGTGCCAGCAGCGTAGTGCACGGGAGGGGCACAGATACGCAGTATTTT
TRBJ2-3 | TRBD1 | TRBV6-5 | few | CASTSDREDTQYF | TGTGCCAGCACCTCCGACAGGGAAGATACGCAGTATTTT
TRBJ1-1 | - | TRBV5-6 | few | CASSTSSGAEAFF | TGTGCCAGCAGCACATCGTCAGGCGCTGAAGCTTTCTTT
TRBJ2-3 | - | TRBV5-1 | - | CASAGLISTDTQYF | TGCGCCAGCGCTGGACTAATATCCACAGATACGCAGTATTTT
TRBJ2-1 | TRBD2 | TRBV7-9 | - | CASSRSGGDNEQFF | TGTGCCAGCAGCCGGAGCGGGGGGGACAATGAGCAGTTCTTC
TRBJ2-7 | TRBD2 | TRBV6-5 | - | CASSSRLAPPYEQYF | TGTGCCAGCAGCTCTCGACTAGCGCCCCCCTACGAGCAGTACTTC
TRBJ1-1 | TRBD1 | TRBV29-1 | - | CSVGDRNTEAFF | TGCAGCGTGGGGGACAGGAACACTGAAGCTTTCTTT
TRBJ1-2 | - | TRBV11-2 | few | CASSLGTGGEANYGYTF | TGTGCCAGCAGCTTAGGCACCGGGGGGGAAGCTAACTATGGCTACACCTTC
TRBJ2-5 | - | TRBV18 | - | CASSRDLRETQYF | TGTGCCAGCTCACGGGACTTAAGGGAGACCCAGTACTTC
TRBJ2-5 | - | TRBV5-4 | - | CASSLGRMAQETQYF | TGTGCCAGCAGCTTGGGCAGGATGGCCCAAGAGACCCAGTACTTC